What follows are 18 T cell receptor beta chains derived from one specimen sequenced in a study of response to subunit inactivated influenza vaccine. TCRdb passed the RT-PCR reads through MiXCR, listing each CDR3 protein once. The sample has roughly 700,000 distinct CDR3 sequences; 15% to 19% are singletons. Here the sequenced sample was PBMCs from blood, taken roughly 13 days after vaccination. The receptor source for this set is a man aged 50-59 years who received an inactivated influenza vaccine.

The gene calls are TRBV7-9 and TRBJ2-2, with D hard to call. Per germline, CDR1 SEHNR and CDR2 FQNEAQ (reference sequence). V gave up 1 base and J gave up 0 bases, with 9 bases separating them. The CDR3 totals 16 residues. The CDR3 spells CASSLEPGTNTGELFF. CDR3 bases: TGTGCCAGCAGCTTAGAACCAGGCACGAACACCGGGGAGCTGTTTTTT. The entire variable domain, with the rest obtained from reference TRBV7-9 and TRBJ2-2, is as follows: DTGVSQNPRHKITKRGQNVTFRCDPISEHNRLYWYRQTLGQGPEFLTYFQNEAQLEKSRLLSDRFSAERPKGSFSTLEIQRTEQGDSAMYLCASSLEPGTNTGELFFGEGSRLTVL.

Notes on this clonotype: The CDR3 carries no conserved terminal phenylalanine or tryptophan, so it likely arises from a read error. It is unclear where the CDR3 begins or ends on the DNA, so no DNA is shown, and the CDR3 is as TCRdb lists it. The V and J genes are TRBV6-1 and TRBJ2-7. The CDR3 numbers 12 amino acids, ends counted. Looked up from germline, CDR1 is MNHNS and CDR2 is SASEGT. The CDR3 spells CASTLYGYEQYL.

This clonotype was seen a few times. The chain combines TRBV7-2 with TRBJ2-1, with TRBD2 as a possible D gene (6 bases). Germline CDR1 is SGHTA and CDR2 is FQGNSA. The V end was cut by 2 bases, the J end by 7 bases, with 18 bases between. CDR3 length: 16 amino acids. CDR3: CASSLTWASVGNEQFF. CDR3 sequence (DNA): TGTGCCAGCAGCTTAACTTGGGCTAGCGTCGGGAATGAGCAGTTCTTC.

This chain joins TRBV20-1 and TRBJ2-5, with 13 bases identical to TRBD2. The germline gives CDR1 DFQATT, CDR2 SNEGSKA (reference sequence). V lost 6 bases and J lost 5; bases outside the gene matches: 15. This CDR3 is built from 17 residues. CDR3 DNA sequence: TGCAGTGCCCAAGGACTAGCGGGAGTATTACCGAGGGAGACCCAGTACTTC. It translates to CSAQGLAGVLPRETQYF.

The chain joins TRBV15 to TRBJ2-5; TRBD1 might be the D (5 bases). Germline lookup yields CDR1 LNHNV and CDR2 YYDKDF (reference sequence). V was clipped by 1 base and J by 5 bases, with 14 bases between them. CDR3 size: 15 residues. The CDR3 protein is CATSRAARAGETQYF. For the CDR3, the DNA is TGTGCCACCAGCAGAGCCGCCAGGGCAGGGGAGACCCAGTACTTC.

The genes are TRBV5-1 and TRBJ2-5; D not resolved. Trimming removed 0 bases from V and 0 bases from J, with 6 bases in between. The CDR3 sequence is 14 residues long. Germline V lookup: CDR1 SGHRS, CDR2 YFSETQ. CDR3 coding DNA: TGCGCCAGCAGCTTGGAGGCAGACCAAGAGACCCAGTACTTC. Translated, it gives CASSLEADQETQYF.

The chain uses TRBV9 and TRBJ2-1; D gene unclear. V lost 0 bases, J lost 0 bases, and 13 bases lay in between. The length of the CDR3 is 17 residues. Germline values: CDR1 SGDLS, CDR2 YYNGEE. The CDR3 nucleotides read TGTGCCAGCAGCGTAGCTGGGTCCTCGAGCTCCTACAATGAGCAGTTCTTC. Its protein product is CASSVAGSSSSYNEQFF.

The V gene is TRBV2, the J gene TRBJ1-1, with D unresolved. In germline, CDR1 is SNHLY, CDR2 FYNNEI. Trimming took off 7 bases at V and 3 bases at J, with 6 bases between the two ends. This CDR3 has 11 amino acids. The CDR3 loop is CASTLYTEAFF. DNA of the CDR3: TGTGCCAGCACTCTCTACACTGAAGCTTTCTTT.

This sequence joins TRBV6-2 or TRBV6-3 and TRBJ2-1; TRBD2 matches at 7 bases. CDR1 and CDR2 (germline): MNHEY, SVGEGT. Trimming removed 2 bases from V and 7 bases from J; junction bases left unmatched: 8. The CDR3 extends over 15 amino acids. CDR3 residues: CASSYGGRAGNEQFF. As DNA, the CDR3 is TGTGCCAGCAGTTACGGTGGGAGGGCCGGGAATGAGCAGTTCTTC.

At least ten counts were recorded for this clonotype. This chain uses TRBV5-6 with TRBJ2-5; D is possibly TRBD2 (6 bases). CDR1 and CDR2 from the germline V gene are SGHDT and YYEEEE. CDR3 length equals 14 residues. V was cut by 2 bases and J by 2 bases, with 10 bases left in between. In nucleotides, the CDR3 is TGTGCCAGCAGCTTCGGGACTCTACAAGAGACCCAGTACTTC. It specifies CASSFGTLQETQYF. The whole variable domain, filled in from reference TRBV5-6 and TRBJ2-5, reads DAGVTQSPTHLIKTRGQQVTLRCSPKSGHDTVSWYQQALGQGPQFIFQYYEEEERQRGNFPDRFSGHQFPNYSSELNVNALLLGDSALYLCASSFGTLQETQYFGPGTRLLVL.

This chain joins TRBV7-9 and TRBJ2-1; the match to TRBD1 covers 9 bases. The germline V gene has CDR1 SEHNR and CDR2 FQNEAQ (reference sequence). V dropped 5 bases and J dropped 7; count of bases not matched to a gene: 15. The CDR3 loop spans 17 amino acids. CDR3 sequence (DNA): TGTGCCAGCAGCGCGGGGACAGGGTGGGCAGGCGGGAATGAGCAGTTCTTC. Translated, it gives CASSAGTGWAGGNEQFF. Looking up the rest from reference TRBV7-9 and TRBJ2-1 gives the full variable domain: DTGVSQNPRHKITKRGQNVTFRCDPISEHNRLYWYRQTLGQGPEFLTYFQNEAQLEKSRLLSDRFSAERPKGSFSTLEIQRTEQGDSAMYLCASSAGTGWAGGNEQFFGPGTRLTVL.

The chain is built from TRBV5-5 and TRBJ2-4; D uncertain. V dropped 0 bases and J dropped 4 bases, with 8 bases sitting between them. CDR1 SGHKS and CDR2 YYEKEE come from the germline V gene (reference sequence). This CDR3 has 14 amino acids. For the CDR3, the DNA is TGTGCCAGCAGCTTGGTGGGCAGGAAAAACATTCAGTACTTC. Translated: CASSLVGRKNIQYF.

In this sample, this clonotype turned up many times. The CDR3 region has the DNA TGTGCCAGTAGTATAGGGGCTGGTACTAGTAATGAGCAGTTCTTC. It encodes CASSIGAGTSNEQFF. The chain uses TRBV19 and TRBJ2-1; perhaps TRBD2 as D (5 bases). The length of the CDR3 is 15 residues. V lost 1 base to trimming and J lost 7 bases, with 14 bases between them. The germline CDR1 and CDR2 sequences are LNHDA and SQIVND (reference sequence).

This clonotype was seen a few times. The chain combines TRBV5-1 with TRBJ2-2, with a possible D match to TRBD1 (5 bases). This CDR3 contains 18 residues. Germline V gene data show CDR1 as SGHRS and CDR2 as YFSETQ. Between the trimmed V and J ends, which lost 1 base and 5 bases, there was a span of 21 bases. CDR3 sequence: CASSLPRSRQPGTGELFF. CDR3 DNA: TGCGCCAGCAGCTTGCCCAGGTCCCGACAGCCAGGGACCGGGGAGCTGTTTTTT.

The sample holds a few counts of this clonotype. The J gene is TRBJ2-3, the V gene TRBV5-1; D gene uncertain. The V end lost 0 bases, the J end lost 2 bases, and 10 bases lay between the germline ends. Germline values: CDR1 SGHRS, CDR2 YFSETQ. CDR3 length: 15 amino acids. In DNA, the CDR3 is TGCGCCAGCAGCTTGGATGACGGCCACACAGATACGCAGTATTTT. Its protein is CASSLDDGHTDTQYF.

V gene TRBV9 combines with J gene TRBJ2-7; D is ambiguous. Germline values: CDR1 SGDLS, CDR2 YYNGEE. V lost 0 bases, J lost 2 bases, and 15 bases lay in between. The CDR3 is 16 amino acids. The CDR3 here is CASSVASSSLTYEQYF. CDR3 bases: TGTGCCAGCAGCGTAGCTAGTAGTAGCCTTACCTACGAGCAGTACTTC.

The V call is TRBV4-2, the J call TRBJ2-1; D unresolved. This CDR3 has 15 residues. V gave up 4 bases and J gave up 4 bases, with 14 bases separating them. CDR1 is LGHNA, CDR2 YNFKEQ, per germline. CDR3 region: CASSLRSGTYNEQFF. CDR3 nucleotides: TGTGCCAGCAGCCTTCGGTCCGGAACTTACAATGAGCAGTTCTTC.

V gene TRBV27 combines with J gene TRBJ1-4, with D possibly TRBD1 on 5 matching bases. This CDR3 is built from 14 residues. V was cut by 6 bases and J by 8 bases, with 16 bases left in between. Germline assignment: CDR1 MNHEY and CDR2 SMNVEV (reference sequence). CDR3 in DNA: TGTGCCAGCAGCTCGGCTGGGGCAGAGGAAAAACTGTTTTTT. Translation: CASSSAGAEEKLFF.